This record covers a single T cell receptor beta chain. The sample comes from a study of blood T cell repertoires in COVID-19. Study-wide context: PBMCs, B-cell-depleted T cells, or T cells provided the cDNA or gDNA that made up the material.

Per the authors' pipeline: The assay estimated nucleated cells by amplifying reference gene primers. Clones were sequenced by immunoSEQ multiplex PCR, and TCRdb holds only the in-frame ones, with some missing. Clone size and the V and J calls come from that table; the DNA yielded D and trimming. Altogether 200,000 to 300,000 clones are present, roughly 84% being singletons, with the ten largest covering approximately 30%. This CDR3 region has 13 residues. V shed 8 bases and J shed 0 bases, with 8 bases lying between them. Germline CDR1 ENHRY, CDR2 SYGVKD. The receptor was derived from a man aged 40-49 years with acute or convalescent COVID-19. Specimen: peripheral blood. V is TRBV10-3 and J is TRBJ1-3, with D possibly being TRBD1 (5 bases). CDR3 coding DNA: TGTGCCATCGGACAAAACTCTGGAAACACCATATATTTT. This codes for CAIGQNSGNTIYF.